This T cell receptor (beta chain) derives from a study of CD8+CD57+ T cells in acquired aplastic anemia. Study context: Sorted CD4+ and CD8+ cells yielded about 2.9 ug of DNA on average. Healthy CD8+ samples averaged about 11.0 million reads.

In its sample, this clonotype was seen many times. Antigen unknown. Germline CDR1 is SGHRS and CDR2 is YFSETQ. The CDR3 is 16 residues long. V was cut by 0 bases and J by 4 bases, with 14 bases left in between. Broader study findings: Between patients and controls, CD8+ Simpson's diversity did not vary significantly. The same twenty-nine CD8+ CDR3 sequences occurred in patients and in controls.

Researchers used genomic DNA as the template to profile TCR beta VDJ and CDR3. TCRdb redid the calling of the reads with MiXCR, one entry per CDR3 protein. Of 180,000 or so distinct CDR3 sequences in the sample, approximately 45% were seen once. This receptor was identified in a human donor in good health. Material: sorted CD4+, CD8+, or CD8+CD57+ T cells (not recorded which) from PBMCs. The chain has TRBV5-1 and TRBJ1-3, with unresolved D. The CDR3 sequence: CASSLGVESRGNTIYF. CDR3 nucleotides: TGCGCCAGCAGCTTGGGGGTTGAGTCTCGAGGAAACACCATATATTTT.